The clone carrying this T cell receptor (beta chain) was counted at least ten times. V was clipped by 7 bases and J by 10 bases; unmatched bases: 6. This CDR3 spans 12 amino acids. The germline V gene encodes CDR1 SGDLS and CDR2 YYNGEE. The TCRbeta library was prepared with unique molecular identifiers. TCRdb used MiXCR to reprocess the PCR reads, holding one entry per CDR3 protein. This table has about 480,000 distinct CDR3 sequences, around 13% appearing once. The entry originates in a study of T-cell reconstitution after alpha-beta-depleted transplantation in children. The sequenced sample was PBMCs from the stem cell graft donor, obtained from the stem cell graft. J is TRBJ1-3 and V is TRBV9, with 9 positions matching TRBD1. The receptor's source is a human donor who donated a stem cell graft to a child with combined immunodeficiency. CDR3 nucleotide sequence: TGTGCCAGCGAGGGACAGGGAAGGACCATATATTTT. Amino acid sequence: CASEGQGRTIYF.